These 22 T cell receptor beta chains came from one sample sequenced in a study of cytomegalovirus exposure and HLA in healthy donors. It was with 60 Vbeta and 13 Jbeta primers that the PCR ran. The repertoire was sequenced with immunoSEQ multiplex PCR; TCRdb's copy has only in-frame clones and lacks some. The sample consists of approximately 220,000 clones, more than 65% of them appearing once. Input material: PBMCs. Receptor source: a man between 18 and 29 years old in good health and CMV-seronegative.

The chain couples TRBV5-1 to TRBJ2-2, with TRBD1 matching over 10 bases. Per the germline V gene, CDR1 is SGHRS and CDR2 is YFSETQ. Germline trimming cut 0 bases from V and 3 bases from J; bases unmatched to any gene: 2. The CDR3 runs 16 residues. CDR3 bases: TGCGCCAGCAGCTTGGGAGGGACAGGGGACACCGGGGAGCTGTTTTTT. It encodes CASSLGGTGDTGELFF.

This clone appeared a few times. This chain links TRBV9 with TRBJ1-1; 7 bases agree with TRBD1. Germline CDR1 reads SGDLS; CDR2 reads YYNGEE. J lost 7 bases, V lost 0 bases, and 6 bases had no gene match. This CDR3 comprises 14 residues. The CDR3 DNA reads TGTGCCAGCAGCGTAGGACAGGGAACAAATGAAGCTTTCTTT. It encodes CASSVGQGTNEAFF. The full variable domain, rest sourced from reference TRBV9 and TRBJ1-1, is DSGVTQTPKHLITATGQRVTLRCSPRSGDLSVYWYQQSLDQGLQFLIQYYNGEERAKGNILERFSAQQFPDLHSELNLSSLELGDSALYFCASSVGQGTNEAFFGQGTRLTVV.

This clone was observed a single time. This rearrangement joins TRBV5-1 to TRBJ2-7; a weak D match, TRBD1 (5 bases). The V gene lost 0 bases and the J gene lost 3 bases, with 10 bases spanning the gap. The CDR3 is 14 amino acids. From germline, CDR1 is SGHRS and CDR2 YFSETQ. The CDR3 DNA sequence: TGCGCCAGCAGCTTGGCCGACAGCTACTACGAGCAGTACTTC. Translating it yields CASSLADSYYEQYF.

The chain couples TRBV5-6 to TRBJ2-1; TRBD2 matches 8 bases. The germline CDR1 and CDR2 sequences are SGHDT and YYEEEE. The CDR3 spans 14 residues. J was trimmed by 6 bases and V by 2 bases; bases with no gene match: 4. This CDR3 is CASSFRSGTNEQFF. The CDR3 DNA reads TGTGCCAGCAGCTTTCGTAGCGGGACCAATGAGCAGTTCTTC.

This rearrangement joins TRBV27 to TRBJ2-7; a weak D match, TRBD1 (5 bases). Germline V gene sequence: CDR1 MNHEY, CDR2 SMNVEV (reference sequence). The V and J ends lost 0 bases and 3 bases respectively, with 9 bases between them. This CDR3 contains 14 residues. CDR3 bases: TGTGCCAGCAGTTTATCACAGGACAACTACGAGCAGTACTTC. Translation gives CASSLSQDNYEQYF.

CDR3 sequence reads: CASSPTGYTEAFF. In nucleotides, the CDR3 is TGTGCCAGCAGCCCGACAGGCTACACTGAAGCTTTCTTT. The chain joins TRBV6-5 to TRBJ1-1; a weak D match, TRBD1 (6 bases). The germline gives CDR1 MNHEY, CDR2 SVGAGI. CDR3 length: 13 residues. Trimming left V 6 bases short and J 3 bases short, with 11 bases between.

This chain connects TRBV6-6 to TRBJ1-1; a possible D gene is TRBD1 (6 bases). This CDR3 comprises 16 residues. Trimming took off 0 bases at V and 1 base at J, with 12 bases between the two ends. Germline CDR1 and CDR2: MNHNY and SVGAGI (reference sequence). For the CDR3, the DNA is TGTGCCAGCAGTTACTCCCGGACAGACCAGAACACTGAAGCTTTCTTT. It is translated as CASSYSRTDQNTEAFF.

The rearrangement joins TRBV30 to TRBJ1-4; 10 positions agree with TRBD1. Germline CDR1 GTSNPN, CDR2 SVGIG (reference sequence). The CDR3 spans 12 residues. V was clipped by 5 bases and J by 10 bases; unmatched bases: 4. CDR3 in amino acids: CAWGGQGLKLFF. The CDR3 coding sequence is TGTGCCTGGGGGGGACAGGGGTTAAAACTGTTTTTT.

This clone was recorded only once. This chain's CDR3 is CASSERRGALDEQYF. The CDR3 DNA reads as TGTGCCAGCAGTGAGAGACGGGGTGCATTGGACGAGCAGTACTTC. The rearrangement joins TRBV2 to TRBJ2-7; D is perhaps TRBD2 (5 bases). V was clipped by 3 bases and J by 5 bases, with 17 bases between them. Per germline, CDR1 SNHLY and CDR2 FYNNEI. This CDR3 is built from 15 residues.

This chain joins TRBV11-2 and TRBJ1-1, with D unclear. Trimming stripped 8 bases from V and 0 bases from J, with 13 bases between. The CDR3 totals 14 residues. Germline assignment: CDR1 SGHAT and CDR2 FQNNGV. The CDR3 DNA follows: TGTGCCAGCGTTCTATCGCGAATGAACACTGAAGCTTTCTTT. It yields the protein CASVLSRMNTEAFF.

The chain joins TRBV15 to TRBJ2-7; 8 nucleotides match TRBD1. Germline CDR1 and CDR2: LNHNV and YYDKDF (reference sequence). The CDR3 totals 15 residues. V shed 5 bases and J 5 bases; nucleotides not matched to a gene: 11. This chain's CDR3 is CATSPRTGTFNEQYF. The CDR3 DNA is TGTGCCACCAGCCCCCGGACAGGGACCTTCAACGAGCAGTACTTC. Together with reference TRBV15 and TRBJ2-7, the CDR3 gives the full variable domain: DAMVIQNPRYQVTQFGKPVTLSCSQTLNHNVMYWYQQKSSQAPKLLFHYYDKDFNNEADTPDNFQSRRPNTSFCFLDIRSPGLGDTAMYLCATSPRTGTFNEQYFGPGTRLTVT.

The DNA of the CDR3 is TGCGCCAGCAGTAGTGAGGAATGGGATTCACCCCTCCACTTT. Translating it yields CASSSEEWDSPLHF. The rearrangement joins TRBV4-1 to TRBJ1-6, with D hard to call. Per the germline V gene, CDR1 is MGHRA and CDR2 is YSYEKL. The CDR3 is 14 residues long. V was pared by 6 bases and J by 8 bases, with 14 bases between.

The chain employs TRBV30 and TRBJ1-2, with D possibly being TRBD1 (6 bases). The germline CDR1 and CDR2 sequences are GTSNPN and SVGIG (reference sequence). This CDR3 comprises 13 residues. The V end was cut by 2 bases, the J end by 3 bases, with 10 bases between. The DNA of the CDR3 is TGTGCCTGGAGTAAAGGGGGATACTATGGCTACACCTTC. This gives the protein CAWSKGGYYGYTF.

This clone was counted once. V gene TRBV6-1 combines with J gene TRBJ1-1, with TRBD1 identical over 7 bases. This CDR3 is built from 13 residues. Trimming at V came to 4 bases and at J to 6 bases, leaving 5 bases not matched to a gene. Germline-derived CDR1 and CDR2 are MNHNS and SASEGT. In nucleotides, the CDR3 is TGTGCCAGCAGTGGGATAGGGGGCCCTGAAGCTTTCTTT. Its translation is CASSGIGGPEAFF.

This clone occurred once. The CDR3 is CASRSPRAYHEQFF. Written as DNA, the CDR3 is TGTGCCAGCCGATCGCCCAGGGCATACCATGAGCAGTTCTTC. The chain recombines TRBV28 with TRBJ2-1; D possibly corresponds to TRBD1 (5 bases). Trimming shortened V by 8 bases and J by 8 bases, and 19 bases separated the two germline ends. Germline CDR1 reads MDHEN; CDR2 reads SYDVKM. The CDR3 has 14 residues.

The chain joins TRBV6-1 to TRBJ1-1; 12 bases are a match to TRBD1. CDR3 length: 13 residues. V trimming: 10 bases; J trimming: 5 bases; junction bases outside the gene matches: 5. Looked up from germline, CDR1 is MNHNS and CDR2 is SASEGT. This CDR3 is CAIGTGGRTEAFF. As DNA, the CDR3 is TGTGCCATTGGGACAGGGGGCAGGACTGAAGCTTTCTTT.

The rearrangement uses TRBV27 and TRBJ2-1; TRBD2 might be the D (5 bases). Per the germline V gene, CDR1 is MNHEY and CDR2 is SMNVEV (reference sequence). V gave up 7 bases and J gave up 0 bases, with 13 bases separating them. CDR3 size: 15 residues. In nucleotides, the CDR3 is TGTGCCAGCACTTCGGAGGCCCGCTCCTACAATGAGCAGTTCTTC. Its protein product is CASTSEARSYNEQFF.

The CDR3 region is CASSPQTLTNYGYTF. DNA of the CDR3: TGTGCCAGCAGCCCCCAGACACTCACTAACTATGGCTACACCTTC. This sequence joins TRBV9 and TRBJ1-2; D unresolved. Germline assignment: CDR1 SGDLS and CDR2 YYNGEE. This CDR3 is 15 amino acids long. V was cut by 4 bases and J by 0 bases, with 13 bases left in between.

This chain joins TRBV7-9 and TRBJ2-1, with D maybe TRBD1 (6 bases). CDR1 and CDR2 (germline): SEHNR, FQNEAQ (reference sequence). CDR3 length equals 17 residues. Trimming left V 1 base short and J 9 bases short, with 22 bases between. CDR3 in amino acids: CASSLDRVMLLRGEQFF. CDR3 in DNA: TGTGCCAGCAGCTTAGACAGGGTCATGTTACTCCGTGGTGAGCAGTTCTTC.

J is TRBJ2-7 and V is TRBV28; 11 nucleotides match TRBD2. This CDR3 is 17 amino acids long. The germline V gene encodes CDR1 MDHEN and CDR2 SYDVKM. With V trimmed by 6 bases and J by 5 bases, 15 bases remained unmatched. This CDR3 is CASRQLAGVPAGDEQYF. In nucleotides, the CDR3 is TGTGCCAGCAGACAACTAGCGGGAGTCCCAGCCGGGGACGAGCAGTACTTC.

The V call is TRBV15, the J call TRBJ1-2; 9 positions match TRBD1. After removal of 4 bases from V and 3 bases from J, the junction contained 6 bases not matched to a gene. The CDR3 consists of 15 residues. The germline gives CDR1 LNHNV, CDR2 YYDKDF (reference sequence). In nucleotides, the CDR3 is TGTGCCACCAGCACTCGGACAGGGGCCGACTATGGCTACACCTTC. Its protein is CATSTRTGADYGYTF.

The V and J genes are TRBV5-4 and TRBJ2-7, with 7 bases lining up with TRBD1. The CDR3 consists of 15 residues. V was clipped by 2 bases and J by 5 bases; unmatched bases: 10. Germline V gives CDR1 SGHNT, CDR2 YYREEE (reference sequence). CDR3 sequence (DNA): TGTGCCAGCAGCTTCGTGTCCACAGGGGCCCACGAGCAGTACTTC. It translates to CASSFVSTGAHEQYF.